A selection of T cell receptor beta chains follows, all from one sample in a study of shared clonotypes between healthy human individuals. Some clones are missing from TCRdb's copy, which holds only in-frame ones; the method was immunoSEQ multiplex PCR. The profile shows over 2 million clones, about 95% of them singletons. Sequencing was done on a sample of naive CD8+ T cells sorted from blood. Receptor source: a man aged 18 to 30 in good health. CDR3s leave out the opening cysteine and the closing phenylalanine or tryptophan. A D gene is named only where the DNA matches it firmly.

CDR3 protein | V gene | D gene | J gene
ASSLASHEQY | TRBV5-4 | - | TRBJ2-7
ASRPDDTGELF | TRBV10-1 | - | TRBJ2-2
ASDLMGAAF | TRBV6-6 | - | TRBJ1-1
ASSFGGNTEAF | TRBV27 | - | TRBJ1-1
ASSSPGLAGGANTGELF | TRBV7-8 | TRBD2 | TRBJ2-2
ASSQFGDEQF | TRBV4-1 | - | TRBJ2-1
ASTGSSYEQY | TRBV2 | - | TRBJ2-7
ASRRLSSYEQY | TRBV13 | - | TRBJ2-7
ASSRGQAVYEQY | TRBV27 | TRBD1 | TRBJ2-7
ASSQRTSGGFYEQY | TRBV4-2 | TRBD2 | TRBJ2-7
ASSAGQGSYEQY | TRBV5-1 | TRBD1 | TRBJ2-7
ASSLVPGPYTGELF | TRBV5-5 | - | TRBJ2-2
ASSPGTLSYEQY | TRBV5-5 | - | TRBJ2-7
ASSPFDSNTEAF | TRBV7-9 | - | TRBJ1-1
AISVDRLDTQY | TRBV10-3 | - | TRBJ2-3
ASRLTGGSYEQY | TRBV4-1 | TRBD1 | TRBJ2-7
ASSFTGEGGGYT | TRBV6-5 | TRBD1 | TRBJ1-2
ASSEDPRRYGSGIYEQY | TRBV2 | - | TRBJ2-7
ASSSDREAHQPQH | TRBV27 | TRBD1 | TRBJ1-5
ASSLDGGLQPQH | TRBV5-1 | - | TRBJ1-5
ASSQGPGDEQY | TRBV4-3 | - | TRBJ2-7
ASSLGLSNQPQH | TRBV28 | - | TRBJ1-5
ASSYTGDEKLF | TRBV6-5 | - | TRBJ1-4
ASSWGAYNEQF | TRBV14 | - | TRBJ2-1
ASSYQEVSDLY | TRBV4-3 | - | TRBJ1-3
ASSLEVKAPN | TRBV7-9 | - | TRBJ2-5
ASSQDTGRGGEAF | TRBV4-1 | - | TRBJ1-1
ASSTTSSEYEQY | TRBV27 | TRBD2 | TRBJ2-7
ASRQRGGNQPQH | TRBV27 | - | TRBJ1-5
ASSQDRGELF | TRBV4-3 | - | TRBJ2-2
SVDGGQADTGELF | TRBV29-1 | - | TRBJ2-2
SVDGLAGGWETQY | TRBV29-1 | TRBD2 | TRBJ2-5
ASSLGVMDEKLF | TRBV5-1 | - | TRBJ1-4
ASSLARAGGSSDTQY | TRBV7-9 | TRBD2 | TRBJ2-3
ASSEGQGPNYGYT | TRBV9 | - | TRBJ1-2
ASSFGQGSGYT | TRBV5-4 | - | TRBJ1-2
ASSHHREGNSPLH | TRBV19 | - | TRBJ1-6
ASSLLGGHGTGNEKLF | TRBV7-3 | TRBD1 | TRBJ1-4
ASGLGANYGYT | TRBV2 | - | TRBJ1-2
ASSWTGTPYEQY | TRBV5-5 | TRBD1 | TRBJ2-7
ASSRTDSYNEQF | TRBV9 | - | TRBJ2-1
ASSFTGEGTQY | TRBV7-9 | - | TRBJ2-3